What follows describes a single TCR beta chain. As yet, its antigen is unknown. A primer matching the constant region was used to make TCR beta cDNA from 500 to 650 ng of total RNA. Libraries for TCR beta were built through three nested multiplex PCR rounds, which together made up a slightly modified ARM-PCR procedure. Use of TRBV1-TRBV30 forward primers with a C-beta reverse primer characterized the first two PCR rounds, which lasted ten to eleven cycles each. Via MiXCR, TCRdb re-called the multiplex PCR reads, giving one row per CDR3 protein. This sample yields under 130,000 distinct CDR3 sequences, of which roughly 85% are seen a single time; about 20% belongs to the top ten. The sample belongs to a study of tumor-infiltrating lymphocytes in primary liver carcinoma. Overall study results and limits: Tumor top-250-clone fraction significantly exceeded that of blood (p = 0.039).

The CDR3 spans 12 residues. The germline gives CDR1 MNHNY, CDR2 SVGAGI (reference sequence). V shed 9 bases and J shed 6 bases, with 15 bases lying between them. Co-extraction of RNA and DNA was performed on about 20-32 mg of unsorted bulk tissue. The source material was liver tumor tissue from sampling region 3. Subset in this sample: tumor region T3, left-lateral pole. The gene calls are TRBV6-6 and TRBJ2-7; D not certain. This clonotype was sampled from a man between 35 and 55 years old with primary liver carcinoma and hepatitis B virus infection. The CDR3 reads CARSSPFSEQYF. The CDR3 DNA sequence: TGTGCCAGAAGCAGCCCGTTCAGCGAGCAGTACTTC.